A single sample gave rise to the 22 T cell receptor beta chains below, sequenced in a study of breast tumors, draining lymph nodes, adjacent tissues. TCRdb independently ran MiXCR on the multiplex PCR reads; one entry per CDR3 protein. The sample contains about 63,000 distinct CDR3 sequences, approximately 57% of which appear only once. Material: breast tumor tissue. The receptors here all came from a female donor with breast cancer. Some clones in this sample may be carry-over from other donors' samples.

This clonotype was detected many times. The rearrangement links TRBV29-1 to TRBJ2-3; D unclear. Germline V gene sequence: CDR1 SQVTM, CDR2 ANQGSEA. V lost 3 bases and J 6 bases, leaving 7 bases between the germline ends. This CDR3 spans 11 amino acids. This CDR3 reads CSVDQADTQYF. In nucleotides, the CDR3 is TGCAGCGTTGACCAGGCTGATACGCAGTATTTT.

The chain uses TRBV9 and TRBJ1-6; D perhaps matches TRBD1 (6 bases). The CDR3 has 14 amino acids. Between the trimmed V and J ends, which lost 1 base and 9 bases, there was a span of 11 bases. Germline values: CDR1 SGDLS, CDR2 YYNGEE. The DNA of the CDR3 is TGTGCCAGCAGCGTAATGGGGGCCGGTTCACCCCTCCACTTT. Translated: CASSVMGAGSPLHF.

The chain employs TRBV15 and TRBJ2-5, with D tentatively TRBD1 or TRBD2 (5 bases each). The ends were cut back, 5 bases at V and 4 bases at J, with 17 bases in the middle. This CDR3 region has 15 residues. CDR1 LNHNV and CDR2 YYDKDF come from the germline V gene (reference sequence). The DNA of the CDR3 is TGTGCCACCAGCGGCTCGGGACGGTTAGGAGAGACCCAGTACTTC. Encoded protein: CATSGSGRLGETQYF.

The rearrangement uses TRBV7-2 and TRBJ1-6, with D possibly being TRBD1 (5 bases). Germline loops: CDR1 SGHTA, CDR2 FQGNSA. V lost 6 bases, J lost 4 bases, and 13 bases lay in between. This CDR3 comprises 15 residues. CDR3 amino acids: CASRMAGKYNSPLHF. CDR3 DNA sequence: TGTGCCAGCAGAATGGCAGGGAAATATAATTCACCCCTCCACTTT.

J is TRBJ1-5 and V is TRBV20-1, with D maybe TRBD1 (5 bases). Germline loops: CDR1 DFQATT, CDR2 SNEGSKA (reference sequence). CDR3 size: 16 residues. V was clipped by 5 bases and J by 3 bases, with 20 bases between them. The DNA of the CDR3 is TGCAGTGCTCGGGGGGGTTTTGGGTTTACCAATCAGCCCCAGCATTTT. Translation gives CSARGGFGFTNQPQHF.

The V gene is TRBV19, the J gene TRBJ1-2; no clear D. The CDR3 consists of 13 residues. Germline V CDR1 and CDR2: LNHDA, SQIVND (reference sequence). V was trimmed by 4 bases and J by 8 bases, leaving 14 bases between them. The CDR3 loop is CASSTPNKAGYTF. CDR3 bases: TGTGCCAGTAGTACACCCAACAAGGCGGGCTACACCTTC.

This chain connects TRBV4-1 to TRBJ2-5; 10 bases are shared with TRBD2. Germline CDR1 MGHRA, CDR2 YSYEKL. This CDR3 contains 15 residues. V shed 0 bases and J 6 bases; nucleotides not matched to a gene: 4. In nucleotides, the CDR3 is TGCGCCAGCAGCCAAGATATTAGCGGGAGGAAGACCCAGTACTTC. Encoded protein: CASSQDISGRKTQYF.

The CDR3 sequence is CATTRDRTNQPQHF. The CDR3, as DNA: TGTGCCACCACAAGGGACAGGACTAATCAGCCCCAGCATTTT. The V gene is TRBV15, the J gene TRBJ1-5, with 8 bases aligning to TRBD1. The CDR3 has 14 amino acids. The V gene end was trimmed by 7 bases and the J gene end by 4 bases; junction bases not matched to a gene: 6. The germline CDR1 and CDR2 sequences are LNHNV and YYDKDF (reference sequence).

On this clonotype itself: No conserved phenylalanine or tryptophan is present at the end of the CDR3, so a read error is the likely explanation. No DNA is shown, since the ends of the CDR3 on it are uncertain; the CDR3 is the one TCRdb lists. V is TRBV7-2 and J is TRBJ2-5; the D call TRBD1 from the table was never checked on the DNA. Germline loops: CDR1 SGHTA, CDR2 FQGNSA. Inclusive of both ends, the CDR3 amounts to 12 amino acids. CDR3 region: CASSLDPLTLVG.

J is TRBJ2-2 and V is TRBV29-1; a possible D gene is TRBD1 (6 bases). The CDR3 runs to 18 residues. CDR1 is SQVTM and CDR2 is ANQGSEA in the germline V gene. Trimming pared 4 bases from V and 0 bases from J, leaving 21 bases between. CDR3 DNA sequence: TGCAGCGTTGTACCGTATTTAACAGGGTGGACGAACACCGGGGAGCTGTTTTTT. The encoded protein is CSVVPYLTGWTNTGELFF.

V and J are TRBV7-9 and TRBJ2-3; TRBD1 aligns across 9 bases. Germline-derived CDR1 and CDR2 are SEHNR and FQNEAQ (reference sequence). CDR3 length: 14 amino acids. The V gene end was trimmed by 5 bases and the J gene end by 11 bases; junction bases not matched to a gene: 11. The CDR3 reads CASSGSGTGNEQYF. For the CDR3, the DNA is TGTGCCAGCAGCGGATCCGGGACAGGGAATGAGCAGTATTTT.

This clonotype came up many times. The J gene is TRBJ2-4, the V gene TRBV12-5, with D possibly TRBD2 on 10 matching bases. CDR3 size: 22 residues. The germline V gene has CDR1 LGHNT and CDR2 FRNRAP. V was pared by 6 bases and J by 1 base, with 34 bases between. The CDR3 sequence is CASGPDRGEISGRVGAKNIQYF. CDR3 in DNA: TGTGCTAGTGGGCCAGACAGGGGGGAAATAAGCGGGAGGGTAGGGGCCAAAAACATTCAGTACTTC. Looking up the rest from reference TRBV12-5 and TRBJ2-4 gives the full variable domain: DARVTQTPRHKVTEMGQEVTMRCQPILGHNTVFWYRQTMMQGLELLAYFRNRAPLDDSGMPKDRFSAEMPDATLATLKIQPSEPRDSAVYFCASGPDRGEISGRVGAKNIQYFGAGTRLSVL.

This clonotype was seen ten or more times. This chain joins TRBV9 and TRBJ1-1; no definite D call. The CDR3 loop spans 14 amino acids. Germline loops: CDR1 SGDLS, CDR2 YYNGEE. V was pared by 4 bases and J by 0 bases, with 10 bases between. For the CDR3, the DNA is TGTGCCAGCAGCTCAGGACTTTTGAACACTGAAGCTTTCTTT. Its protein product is CASSSGLLNTEAFF.

The CDR3 nucleotides are TGTGCCAGCACTATACAGGGGGCGCTTGAGCAGTACTTC. Its protein is CASTIQGALEQYF. V is TRBV2 and J is TRBJ2-7, with 9 bases lining up with TRBD1. Germline trimming cut 7 bases from V and 7 bases from J; bases unmatched to any gene: 8. This CDR3 contains 13 residues. Germline-derived CDR1 and CDR2 are SNHLY and FYNNEI. Together with reference TRBV2 and TRBJ2-7, the CDR3 gives the full variable domain: EPEVTQTPSHQVTQMGQEVILRCVPISNHLYFYWYRQILGQKVEFLVSFYNNEISEKSEIFDDQFSVERPDGSNFTLKIRSTKLEDSAMYFCASTIQGALEQYFGPGTRLTVT.

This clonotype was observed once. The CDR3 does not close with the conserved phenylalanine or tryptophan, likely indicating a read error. The DNA for the CDR3 is TGTGCCAGCAGCTTAGGCAATCTTAACTATGGCTACACCCTC. Residues: CASSLGNLNYGYTL. The genes are TRBV7-2 and TRBJ1-2; no firm D call. This CDR3 is built from 14 residues. Germline-derived CDR1 and CDR2 are SGHTA and FQGNSA. Between the trimmed V and J ends, which lost 1 base and 1 base, there was a span of 7 bases.

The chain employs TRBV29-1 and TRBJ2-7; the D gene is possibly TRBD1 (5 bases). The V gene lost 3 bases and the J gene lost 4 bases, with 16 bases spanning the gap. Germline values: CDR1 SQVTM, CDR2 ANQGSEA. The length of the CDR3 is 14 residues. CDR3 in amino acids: CSVEEGAQPYEQYF. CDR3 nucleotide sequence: TGCAGCGTTGAGGAAGGGGCCCAGCCTTACGAGCAGTACTTC.

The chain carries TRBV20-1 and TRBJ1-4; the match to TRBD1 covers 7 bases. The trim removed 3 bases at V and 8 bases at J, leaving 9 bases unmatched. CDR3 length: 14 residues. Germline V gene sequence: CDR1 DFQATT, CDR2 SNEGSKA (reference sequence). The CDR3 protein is CSARKAGGTEKLFF. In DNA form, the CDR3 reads TGCAGTGCTAGGAAGGCAGGGGGGACGGAAAAACTGTTTTTT.

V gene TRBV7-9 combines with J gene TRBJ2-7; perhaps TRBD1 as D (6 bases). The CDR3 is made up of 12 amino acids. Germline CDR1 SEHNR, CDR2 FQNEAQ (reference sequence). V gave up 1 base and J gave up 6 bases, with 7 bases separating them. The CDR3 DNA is TGTGCCAGCAGCTTAGGGGGGCTCGAGCAGTACTTC. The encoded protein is CASSLGGLEQYF.

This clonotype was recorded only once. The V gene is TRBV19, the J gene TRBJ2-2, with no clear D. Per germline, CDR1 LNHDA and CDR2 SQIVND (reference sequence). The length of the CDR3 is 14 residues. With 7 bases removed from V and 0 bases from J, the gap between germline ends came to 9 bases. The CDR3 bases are TGTGCCAGTACCCCCGTCCCGAACACCGGGGAGCTGTTTTTT. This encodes CASTPVPNTGELFF.

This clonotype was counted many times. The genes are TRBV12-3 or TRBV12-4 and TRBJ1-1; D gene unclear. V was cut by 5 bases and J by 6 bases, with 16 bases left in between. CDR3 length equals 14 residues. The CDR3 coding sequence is TGTGCCAGCAGTCCCCCCGGGCATGGGGCTGAAGCTTTCTTT. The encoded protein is CASSPPGHGAEAFF.

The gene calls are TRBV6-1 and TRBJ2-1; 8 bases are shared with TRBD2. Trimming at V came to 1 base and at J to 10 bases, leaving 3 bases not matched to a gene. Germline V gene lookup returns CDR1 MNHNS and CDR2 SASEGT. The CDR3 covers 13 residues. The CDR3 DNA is TGTGCCAGCAGTGAAGTTCGGGAGGGAGAGCAGTTCTTC. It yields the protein CASSEVREGEQFF.

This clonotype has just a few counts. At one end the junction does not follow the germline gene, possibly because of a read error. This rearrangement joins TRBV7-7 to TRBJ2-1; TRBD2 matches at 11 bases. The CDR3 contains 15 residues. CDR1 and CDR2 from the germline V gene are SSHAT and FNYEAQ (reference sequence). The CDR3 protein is CASSLLAGAYNEQFF. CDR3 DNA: TGTGCTAGCAGCTTACTAGCGGGGGCCTACAATGAGCAGTTCTTC. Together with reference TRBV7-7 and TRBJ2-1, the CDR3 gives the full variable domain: GAGVSQSPRYKVTKRGQDVTLRCDPISSHATLYWYQQALGQGPEFLTYFNYEAQPDKSGLPSDRFSAERPEGSISTLTIQRTEQRDSAMYRCASSLLAGAYNEQFFGPGTRLTVL.